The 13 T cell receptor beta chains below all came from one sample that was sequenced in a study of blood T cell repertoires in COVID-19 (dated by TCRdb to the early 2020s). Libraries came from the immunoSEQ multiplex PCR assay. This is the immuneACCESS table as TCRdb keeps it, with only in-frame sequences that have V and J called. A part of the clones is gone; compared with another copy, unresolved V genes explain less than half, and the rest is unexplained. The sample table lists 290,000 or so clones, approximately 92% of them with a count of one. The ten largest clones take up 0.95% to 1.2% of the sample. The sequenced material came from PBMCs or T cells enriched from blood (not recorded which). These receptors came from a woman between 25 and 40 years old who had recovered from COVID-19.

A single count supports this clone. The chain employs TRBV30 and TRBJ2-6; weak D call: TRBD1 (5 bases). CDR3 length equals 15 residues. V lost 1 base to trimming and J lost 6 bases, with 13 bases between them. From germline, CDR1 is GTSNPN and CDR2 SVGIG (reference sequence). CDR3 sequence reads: CAWSEGRAPANVLTF. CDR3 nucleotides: TGTGCCTGGAGTGAGGGCAGGGCCCCGGCCAACGTCCTGACTTTC.

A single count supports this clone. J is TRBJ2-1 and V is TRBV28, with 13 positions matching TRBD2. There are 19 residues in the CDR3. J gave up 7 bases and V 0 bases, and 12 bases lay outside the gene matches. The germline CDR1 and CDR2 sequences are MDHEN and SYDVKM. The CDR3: CASSLWPPTSGRLSNEQFF. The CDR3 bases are TGTGCCAGCAGTTTATGGCCCCCGACTAGCGGGAGGCTTTCTAATGAGCAGTTCTTC.

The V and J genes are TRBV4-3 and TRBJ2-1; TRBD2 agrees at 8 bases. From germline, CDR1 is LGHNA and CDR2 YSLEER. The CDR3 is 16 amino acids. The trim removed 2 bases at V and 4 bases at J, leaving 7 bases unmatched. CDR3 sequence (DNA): TGCGCCAGCAGCCAAAGAAGGTCTAGCGGGTACAATGAGCAGTTCTTC. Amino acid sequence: CASSQRRSSGYNEQFF.

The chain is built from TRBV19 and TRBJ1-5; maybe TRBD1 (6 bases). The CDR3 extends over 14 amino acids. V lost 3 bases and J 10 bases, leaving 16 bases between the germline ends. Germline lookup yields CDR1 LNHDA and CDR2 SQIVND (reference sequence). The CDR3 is CASSIRDGQNPQHF. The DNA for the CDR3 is TGTGCCAGTAGTATTAGGGACGGACAGAATCCCCAGCATTTT.

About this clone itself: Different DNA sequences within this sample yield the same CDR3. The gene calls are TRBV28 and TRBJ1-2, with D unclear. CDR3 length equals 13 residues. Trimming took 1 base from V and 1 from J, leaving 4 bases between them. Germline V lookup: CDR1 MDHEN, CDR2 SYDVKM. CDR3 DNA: TGTGCCAGCAGTTTATCCCTTAACTATGGCTACACCTTC. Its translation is CASSLSLNYGYTF.

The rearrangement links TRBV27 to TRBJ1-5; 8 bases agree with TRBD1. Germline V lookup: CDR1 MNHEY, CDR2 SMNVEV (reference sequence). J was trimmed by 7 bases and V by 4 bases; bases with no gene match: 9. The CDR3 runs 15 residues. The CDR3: CASSSEDRAGQPQHF. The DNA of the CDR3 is TGTGCCAGCAGTTCGGAGGACAGGGCCGGCCAGCCCCAGCATTTT.

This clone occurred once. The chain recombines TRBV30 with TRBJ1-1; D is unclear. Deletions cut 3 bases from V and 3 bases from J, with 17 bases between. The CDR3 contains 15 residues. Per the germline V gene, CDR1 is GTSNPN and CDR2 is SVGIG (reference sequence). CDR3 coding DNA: TGTGCCTGGAGAATTGGAGAGACCCGGGACACTGAAGCTTTCTTT. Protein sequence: CAWRIGETRDTEAFF.

This CDR3 is CASSQDRGGAWYYGYTF. CDR3 DNA sequence: TGCGCCAGCAGCCAAGATCGAGGGGGCGCGTGGTACTATGGCTACACCTTC. V usage is TRBV4-3 and J usage is TRBJ1-2; TRBD1 aligns across 7 bases. There are 17 residues in the CDR3. Germline values: CDR1 LGHNA, CDR2 YSLEER. V was clipped by 0 bases and J by 3 bases; unmatched bases: 10.

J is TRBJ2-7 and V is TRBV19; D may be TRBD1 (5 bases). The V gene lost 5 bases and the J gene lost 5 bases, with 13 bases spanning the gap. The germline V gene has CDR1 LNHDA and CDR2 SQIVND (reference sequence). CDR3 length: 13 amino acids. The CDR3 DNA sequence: TGTGCCAGTAGTGCGACAGTTAGGCACGAGCAGTACTTC. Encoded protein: CASSATVRHEQYF.

The CDR3 loop reads CASSGGTRVQETQYF. In DNA, the CDR3 is TGTGCCAGCAGCGGAGGGACGAGAGTACAAGAGACCCAGTACTTC. The chain joins TRBV7-2 to TRBJ2-5; D perhaps matches TRBD2 (6 bases). With 5 bases removed from V and 2 bases from J, the gap between germline ends came to 15 bases. The CDR3 is 15 amino acids. From germline, CDR1 is SGHTA and CDR2 FQGNSA.

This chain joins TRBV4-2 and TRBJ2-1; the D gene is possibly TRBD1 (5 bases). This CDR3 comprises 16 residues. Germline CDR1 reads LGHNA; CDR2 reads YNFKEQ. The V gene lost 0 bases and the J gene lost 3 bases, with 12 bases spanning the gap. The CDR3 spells CASSQDFRADYNEQFF. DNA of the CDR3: TGTGCCAGCAGCCAAGATTTCAGGGCAGACTACAATGAGCAGTTCTTC.

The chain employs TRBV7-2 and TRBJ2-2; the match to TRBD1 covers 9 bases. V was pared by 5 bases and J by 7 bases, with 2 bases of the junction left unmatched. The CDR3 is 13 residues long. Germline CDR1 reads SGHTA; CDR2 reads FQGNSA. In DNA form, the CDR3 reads TGTGCCAGCAGCCAGACAGGGGGCGGGGAGCTGTTTTTT. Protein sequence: CASSQTGGGELFF.

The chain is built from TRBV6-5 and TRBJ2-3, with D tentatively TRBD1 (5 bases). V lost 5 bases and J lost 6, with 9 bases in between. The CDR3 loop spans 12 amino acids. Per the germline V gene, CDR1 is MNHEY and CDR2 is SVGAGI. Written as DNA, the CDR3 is TGTGCCAGCAGTCAGGGTTTGGATACGCAGTATTTT. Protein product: CASSQGLDTQYF.